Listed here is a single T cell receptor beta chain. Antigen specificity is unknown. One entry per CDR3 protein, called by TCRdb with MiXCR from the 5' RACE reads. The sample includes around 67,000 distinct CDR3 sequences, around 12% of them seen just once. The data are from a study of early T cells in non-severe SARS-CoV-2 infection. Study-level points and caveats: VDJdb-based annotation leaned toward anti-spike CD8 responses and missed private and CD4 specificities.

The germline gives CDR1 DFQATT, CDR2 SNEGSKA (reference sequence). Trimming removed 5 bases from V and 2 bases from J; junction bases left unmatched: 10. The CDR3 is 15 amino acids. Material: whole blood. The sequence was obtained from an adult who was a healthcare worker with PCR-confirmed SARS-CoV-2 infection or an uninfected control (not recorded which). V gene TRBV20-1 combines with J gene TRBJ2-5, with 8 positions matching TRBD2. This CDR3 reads CSAFEPGLEQETQYF. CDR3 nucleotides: TGCAGTGCTTTTGAACCGGGACTAGAACAAGAGACCCAGTACTTC.